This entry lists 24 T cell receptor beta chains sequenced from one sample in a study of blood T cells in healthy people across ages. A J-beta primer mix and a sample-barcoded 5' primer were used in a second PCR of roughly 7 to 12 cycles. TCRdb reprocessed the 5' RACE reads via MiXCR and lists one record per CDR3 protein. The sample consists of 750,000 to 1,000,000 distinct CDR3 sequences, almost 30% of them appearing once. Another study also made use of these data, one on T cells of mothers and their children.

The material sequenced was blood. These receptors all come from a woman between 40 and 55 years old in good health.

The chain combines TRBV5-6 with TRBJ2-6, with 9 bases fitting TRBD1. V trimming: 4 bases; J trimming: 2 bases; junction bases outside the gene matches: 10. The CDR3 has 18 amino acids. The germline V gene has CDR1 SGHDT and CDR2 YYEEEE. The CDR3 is CASSTPGTGKAGANVLTF. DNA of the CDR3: TGTGCCAGCAGCACTCCCGGGACAGGGAAGGCTGGGGCCAACGTCCTGACTTTC.

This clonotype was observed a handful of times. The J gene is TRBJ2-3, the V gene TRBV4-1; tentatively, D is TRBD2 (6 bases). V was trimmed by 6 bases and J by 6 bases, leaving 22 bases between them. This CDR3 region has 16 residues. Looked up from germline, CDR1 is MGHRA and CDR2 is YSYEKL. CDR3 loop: CASRYGTGPAGDTQYF. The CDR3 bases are TGCGCCAGCAGGTACGGAACGGGGCCCGCGGGGGATACGCAGTATTTT.

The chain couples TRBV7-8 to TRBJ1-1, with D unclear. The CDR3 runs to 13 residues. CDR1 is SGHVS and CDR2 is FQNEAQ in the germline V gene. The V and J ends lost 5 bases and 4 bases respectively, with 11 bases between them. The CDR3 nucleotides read TGTGCCAGCAGCGTTAGGGATATCACTGAAGCTTTCTTT. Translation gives CASSVRDITEAFF. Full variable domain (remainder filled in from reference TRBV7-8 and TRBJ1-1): GAGVSQSPRYKVAKRGQDVALRCDPISGHVSLFWYQQALGQGPEFLTYFQNEAQLDKSGLPSDRFFAERPEGSVSTLKIQRTQQEDSAVYLCASSVRDITEAFFGQGTRLTVV.

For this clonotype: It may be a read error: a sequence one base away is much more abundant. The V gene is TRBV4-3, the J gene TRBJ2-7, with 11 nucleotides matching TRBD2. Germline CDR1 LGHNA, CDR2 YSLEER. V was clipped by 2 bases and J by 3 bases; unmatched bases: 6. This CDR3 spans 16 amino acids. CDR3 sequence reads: CASSQTSGGFSYEQYF. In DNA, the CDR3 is TGCGCCAGCAGCCAAACTAGCGGGGGCTTCAGCTACGAGCAGTACTTC.

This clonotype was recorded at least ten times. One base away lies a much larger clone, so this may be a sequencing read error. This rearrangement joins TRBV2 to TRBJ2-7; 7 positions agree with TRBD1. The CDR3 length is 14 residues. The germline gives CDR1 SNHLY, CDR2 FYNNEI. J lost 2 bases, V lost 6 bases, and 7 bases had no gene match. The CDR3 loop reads CASREDRSPYEQYF. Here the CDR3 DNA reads TGTGCCAGCAGGGAGGACAGGTCCCCCTACGAGCAGTACTTC. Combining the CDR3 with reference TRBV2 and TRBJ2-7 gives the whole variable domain EPEVTQTPSHQVTQMGQEVILRCVPISNHLYFYWYRQILGQKVEFLVSFYNNEISEKSEIFDDQFSVERPDGSNFTLKIRSTKLEDSAMYFCASREDRSPYEQYFGPGTRLTVT.

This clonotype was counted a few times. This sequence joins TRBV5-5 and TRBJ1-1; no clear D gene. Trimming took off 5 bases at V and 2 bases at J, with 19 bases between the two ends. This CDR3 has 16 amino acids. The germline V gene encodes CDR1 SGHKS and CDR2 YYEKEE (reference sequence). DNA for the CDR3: TGTGCCAGCAGTCGATGGGGTGCAGGTGCAAACACTGAAGCTTTCTTT. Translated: CASSRWGAGANTEAFF.

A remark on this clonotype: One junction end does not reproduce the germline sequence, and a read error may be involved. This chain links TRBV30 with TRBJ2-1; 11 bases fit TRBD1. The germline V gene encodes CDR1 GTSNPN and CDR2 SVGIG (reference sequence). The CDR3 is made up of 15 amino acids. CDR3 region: CAWRWDRGRAGELFF. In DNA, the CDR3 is TGTGCCTGGAGATGGGACAGGGGGAGAGCGGGTGAGCTGTTCTTC. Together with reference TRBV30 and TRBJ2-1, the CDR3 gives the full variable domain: SQTIHQWPATLVQPVGSPLSLECTVEGTSNPNLYWYRQAAGRGLQLLFYSVGIGQISSEVPQNLSASRPQDRQFILSSKKLLLSDSGFYLCAWRWDRGRAGELFFGPGTRLTVL.

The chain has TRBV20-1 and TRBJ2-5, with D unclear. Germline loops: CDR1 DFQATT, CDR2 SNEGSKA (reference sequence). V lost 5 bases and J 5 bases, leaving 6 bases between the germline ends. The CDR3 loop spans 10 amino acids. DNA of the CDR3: TGCAGTGCTCAACGGGAGACCCAGTACTTC. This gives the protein CSAQRETQYF.

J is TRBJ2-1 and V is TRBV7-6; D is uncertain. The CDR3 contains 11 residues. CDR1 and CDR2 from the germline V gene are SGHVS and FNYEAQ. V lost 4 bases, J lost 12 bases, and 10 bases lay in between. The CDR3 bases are TGTGCCAGCAGCTCGACCATGGCGCAGTTCTTC. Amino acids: CASSSTMAQFF.

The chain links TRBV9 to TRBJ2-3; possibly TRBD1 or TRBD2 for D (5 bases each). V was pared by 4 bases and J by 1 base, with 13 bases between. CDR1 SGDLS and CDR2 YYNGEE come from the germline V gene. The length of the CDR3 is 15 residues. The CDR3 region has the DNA TGTGCCAGCAGCTCACCTCGGGGACGCACAGATACGCAGTATTTT. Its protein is CASSSPRGRTDTQYF.

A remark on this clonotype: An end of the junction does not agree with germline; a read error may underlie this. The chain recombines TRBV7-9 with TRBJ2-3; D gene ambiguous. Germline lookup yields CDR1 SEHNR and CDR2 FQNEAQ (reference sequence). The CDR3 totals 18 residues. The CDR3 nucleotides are TGTGCCAACAGCTTAGCTTCGGGCTACCCATTGAGGACAGATACGCAGTATTTT. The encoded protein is CANSLASGYPLRTDTQYF.

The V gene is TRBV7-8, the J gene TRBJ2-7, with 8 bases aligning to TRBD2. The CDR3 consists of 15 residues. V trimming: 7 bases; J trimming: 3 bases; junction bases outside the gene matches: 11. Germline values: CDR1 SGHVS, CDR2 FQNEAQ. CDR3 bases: TGTGCCAGCACCAAGACGGCGGGGGGCGGCTACGAGCAGTACTTC. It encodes CASTKTAGGGYEQYF.

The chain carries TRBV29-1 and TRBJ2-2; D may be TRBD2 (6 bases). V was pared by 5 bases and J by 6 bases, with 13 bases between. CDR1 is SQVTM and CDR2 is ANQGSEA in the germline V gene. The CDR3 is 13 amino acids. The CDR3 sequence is CSVLEGLSGELFF. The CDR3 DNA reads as TGCAGCGTTCTGGAGGGTCTCTCCGGGGAGCTGTTTTTT.

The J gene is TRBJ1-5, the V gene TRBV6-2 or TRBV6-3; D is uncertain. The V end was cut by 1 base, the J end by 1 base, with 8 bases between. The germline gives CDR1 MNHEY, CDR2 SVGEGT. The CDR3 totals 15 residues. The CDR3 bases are TGTGCCAGCAGTTACTTTCTCGCGAGCAATCAGCCCCAGCATTTT. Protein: CASSYFLASNQPQHF.

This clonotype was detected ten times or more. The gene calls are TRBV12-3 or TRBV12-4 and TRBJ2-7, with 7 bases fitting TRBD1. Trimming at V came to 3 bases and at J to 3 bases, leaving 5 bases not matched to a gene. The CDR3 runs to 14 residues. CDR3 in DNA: TGTGCCAGCAGTTTGCAGGGGGAAGGCTACGAGCAGTACTTC. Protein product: CASSLQGEGYEQYF.

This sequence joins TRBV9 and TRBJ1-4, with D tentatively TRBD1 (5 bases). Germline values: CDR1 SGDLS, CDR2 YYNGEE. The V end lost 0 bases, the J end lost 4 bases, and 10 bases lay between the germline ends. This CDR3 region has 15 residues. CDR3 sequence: CASSVGGADNEKLFF. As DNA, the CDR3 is TGTGCCAGCAGCGTAGGTGGGGCGGATAATGAAAAACTGTTTTTT.

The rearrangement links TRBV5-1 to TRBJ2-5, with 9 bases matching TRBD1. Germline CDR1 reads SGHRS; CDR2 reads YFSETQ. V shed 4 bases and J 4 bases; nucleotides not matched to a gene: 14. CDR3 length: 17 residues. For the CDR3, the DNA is TGCGCCAGCAGCATACGGATTGGACAGGGGAGGGGAGAGACCCAGTACTTC. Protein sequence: CASSIRIGQGRGETQYF.

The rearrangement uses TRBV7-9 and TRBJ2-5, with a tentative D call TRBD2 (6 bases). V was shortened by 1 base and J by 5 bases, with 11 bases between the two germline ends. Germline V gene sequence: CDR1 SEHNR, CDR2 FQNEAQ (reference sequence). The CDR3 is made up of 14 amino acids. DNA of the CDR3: TGTGCCAGCAGCTTAGATTCGGGGGTTGAGACCCAGTACTTC. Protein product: CASSLDSGVETQYF. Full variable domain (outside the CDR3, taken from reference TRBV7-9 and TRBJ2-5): DTGVSQNPRHKITKRGQNVTFRCDPISEHNRLYWYRQTLGQGPEFLTYFQNEAQLEKSRLLSDRFSAERPKGSFSTLEIQRTEQGDSAMYLCASSLDSGVETQYFGPGTRLLVL.

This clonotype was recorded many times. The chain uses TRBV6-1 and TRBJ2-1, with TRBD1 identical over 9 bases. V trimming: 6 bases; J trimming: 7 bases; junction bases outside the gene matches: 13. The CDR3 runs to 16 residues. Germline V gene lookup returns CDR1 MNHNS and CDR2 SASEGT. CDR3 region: CASRPAGTGLGNEQFF. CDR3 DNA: TGTGCCAGCAGACCGGCCGGGACAGGGTTAGGGAATGAGCAGTTCTTC.

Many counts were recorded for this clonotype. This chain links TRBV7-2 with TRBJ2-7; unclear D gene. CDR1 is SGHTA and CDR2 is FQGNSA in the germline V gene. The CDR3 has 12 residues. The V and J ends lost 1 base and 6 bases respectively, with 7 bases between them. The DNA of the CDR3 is TGTGCCAGCAGCTTAGGGGGAATCGAGCAGTACTTC. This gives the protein CASSLGGIEQYF.

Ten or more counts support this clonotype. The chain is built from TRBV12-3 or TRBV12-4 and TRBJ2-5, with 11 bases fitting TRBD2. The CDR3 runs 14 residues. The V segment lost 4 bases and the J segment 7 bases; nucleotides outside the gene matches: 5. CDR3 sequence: CASSSNLAGGTQYF. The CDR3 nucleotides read TGTGCCAGCAGTTCTAACCTAGCGGGGGGGACCCAGTACTTC.

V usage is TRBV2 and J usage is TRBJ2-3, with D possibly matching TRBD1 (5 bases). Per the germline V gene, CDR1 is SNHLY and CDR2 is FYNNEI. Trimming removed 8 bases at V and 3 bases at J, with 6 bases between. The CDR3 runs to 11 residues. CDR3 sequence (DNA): TGTGCCAGCGACAGAACAGATACGCAGTATTTT. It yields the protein CASDRTDTQYF.

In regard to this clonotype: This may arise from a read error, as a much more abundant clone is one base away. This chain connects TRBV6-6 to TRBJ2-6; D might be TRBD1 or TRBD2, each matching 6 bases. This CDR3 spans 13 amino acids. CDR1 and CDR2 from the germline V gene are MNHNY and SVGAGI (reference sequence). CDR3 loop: CASVDSGANVRTF. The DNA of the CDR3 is TGTGCCAGCGTGGATTCGGGGGCCAACGTCCGGACTTTC.

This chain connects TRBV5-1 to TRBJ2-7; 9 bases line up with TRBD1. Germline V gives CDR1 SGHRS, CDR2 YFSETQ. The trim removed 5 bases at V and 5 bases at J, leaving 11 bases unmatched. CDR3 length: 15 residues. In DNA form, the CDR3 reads TGCGCCAGCAGTCCGAATGGACAGGGGACCCACGAGCAGTACTTC. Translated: CASSPNGQGTHEQYF.